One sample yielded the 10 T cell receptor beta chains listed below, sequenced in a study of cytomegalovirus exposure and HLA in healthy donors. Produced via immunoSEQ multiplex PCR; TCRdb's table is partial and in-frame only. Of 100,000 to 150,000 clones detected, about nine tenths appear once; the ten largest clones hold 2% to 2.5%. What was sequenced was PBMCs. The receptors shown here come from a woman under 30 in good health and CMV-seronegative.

The CDR3 region has the DNA TGTGCCACCAGCAGAGATGGAGGGGCCTCCGGGAAACTGTTTTTT. Its translation: CATSRDGGASGKLFF. V and J are TRBV15 and TRBJ1-4, with D possibly being TRBD1 (5 bases). V was shortened by 0 bases and J by 11 bases, with 16 bases between the two germline ends. Germline assignment: CDR1 LNHNV and CDR2 YYDKDF (reference sequence). The CDR3 consists of 15 residues. Full variable domain (missing parts from reference TRBV15 and TRBJ1-4): DAMVIQNPRYQVTQFGKPVTLSCSQTLNHNVMYWYQQKSSQAPKLLFHYYDKDFNNEADTPDNFQSRRPNTSFCFLDIRSPGLGDTAMYLCATSRDGGASGKLFFGSGTQLSVL.

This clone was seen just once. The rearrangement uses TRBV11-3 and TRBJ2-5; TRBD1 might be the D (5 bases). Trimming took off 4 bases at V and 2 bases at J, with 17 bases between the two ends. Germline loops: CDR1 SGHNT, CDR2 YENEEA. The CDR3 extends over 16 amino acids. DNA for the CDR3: TGTGCCAGCAGCTCCAGGGCAGGAATTGGTCAAGAGACCCAGTACTTC. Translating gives CASSSRAGIGQETQYF.

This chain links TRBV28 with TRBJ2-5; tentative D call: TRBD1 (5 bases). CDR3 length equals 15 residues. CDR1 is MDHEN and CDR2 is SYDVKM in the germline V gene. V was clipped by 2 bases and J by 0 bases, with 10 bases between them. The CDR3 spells CASSLGRANQETQYF. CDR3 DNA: TGTGCCAGCAGTTTAGGCAGGGCGAACCAAGAGACCCAGTACTTC.

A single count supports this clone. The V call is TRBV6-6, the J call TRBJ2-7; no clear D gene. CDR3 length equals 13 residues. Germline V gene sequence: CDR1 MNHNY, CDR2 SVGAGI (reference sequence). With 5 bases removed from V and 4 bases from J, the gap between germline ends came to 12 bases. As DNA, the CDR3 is TGTGCCAGCAGTACCCCCGGGTCGTACGAGCAGTACTTC. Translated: CASSTPGSYEQYF.

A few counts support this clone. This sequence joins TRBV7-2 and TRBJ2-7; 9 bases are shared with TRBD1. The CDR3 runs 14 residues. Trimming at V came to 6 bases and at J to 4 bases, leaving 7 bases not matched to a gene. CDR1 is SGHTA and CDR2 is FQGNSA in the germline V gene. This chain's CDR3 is CASSPGQGPYEQYF. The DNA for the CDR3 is TGTGCCAGCAGTCCGGGACAGGGTCCGTACGAGCAGTACTTC.

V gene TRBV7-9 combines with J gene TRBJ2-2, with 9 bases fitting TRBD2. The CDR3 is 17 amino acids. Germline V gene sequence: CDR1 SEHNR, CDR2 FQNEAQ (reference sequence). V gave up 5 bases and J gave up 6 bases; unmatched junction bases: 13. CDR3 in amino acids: CASSPPPPSGNSGELFF. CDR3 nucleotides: TGTGCCAGCAGCCCGCCCCCCCCTAGCGGGAATTCCGGGGAGCTGTTTTTT. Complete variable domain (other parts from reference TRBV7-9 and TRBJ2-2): DTGVSQNPRHKITKRGQNVTFRCDPISEHNRLYWYRQTLGQGPEFLTYFQNEAQLEKSRLLSDRFSAERPKGSFSTLEIQRTEQGDSAMYLCASSPPPPSGNSGELFFGEGSRLTVL.

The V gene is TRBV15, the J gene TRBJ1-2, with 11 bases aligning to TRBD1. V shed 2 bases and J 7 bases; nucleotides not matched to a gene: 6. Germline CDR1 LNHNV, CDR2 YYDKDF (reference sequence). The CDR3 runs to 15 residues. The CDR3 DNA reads TGTGCCACCAGCAGACCCTCCGGGACAGGGGGTGGCTACACCTTC. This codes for CATSRPSGTGGGYTF. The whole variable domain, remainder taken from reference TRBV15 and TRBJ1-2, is DAMVIQNPRYQVTQFGKPVTLSCSQTLNHNVMYWYQQKSSQAPKLLFHYYDKDFNNEADTPDNFQSRRPNTSFCFLDIRSPGLGDTAMYLCATSRPSGTGGGYTFGSGTRLTVV.

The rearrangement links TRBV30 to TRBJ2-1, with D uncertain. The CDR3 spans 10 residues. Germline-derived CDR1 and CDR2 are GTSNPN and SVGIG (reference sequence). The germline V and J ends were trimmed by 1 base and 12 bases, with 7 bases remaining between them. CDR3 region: CAWSARWQFF. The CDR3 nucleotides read TGTGCCTGGAGTGCGCGTTGGCAGTTCTTC.

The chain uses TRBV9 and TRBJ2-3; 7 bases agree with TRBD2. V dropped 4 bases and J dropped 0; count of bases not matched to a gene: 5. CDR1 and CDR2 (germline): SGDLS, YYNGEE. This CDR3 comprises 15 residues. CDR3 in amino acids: CASSQLAFSTDTQYF. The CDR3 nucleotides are TGTGCCAGCAGCCAACTAGCGTTTAGCACAGATACGCAGTATTTT.

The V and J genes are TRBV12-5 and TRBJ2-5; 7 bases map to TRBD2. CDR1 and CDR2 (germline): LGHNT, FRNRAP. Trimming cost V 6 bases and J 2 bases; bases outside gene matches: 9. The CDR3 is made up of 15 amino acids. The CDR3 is CASGPSAGPQETQYF. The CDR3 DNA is TGTGCTAGTGGCCCTTCAGCGGGGCCACAAGAGACCCAGTACTTC.